A selection of T cell receptor beta chains follows, all from one sample in a study of shared clonotypes between healthy human individuals. TCRdb keeps only in-frame clones here, not all; method: immunoSEQ multiplex PCR. The table includes about 2.2 million clones, approximately 94% detected once. Material: naive CD8+ T cells from PBMCs. These receptors were taken from a man younger than 35 in good health. Some clones in this sample may be carry-over from other donors' samples. Both conserved end residues are part of each CDR3. D genes are given only for firm matches. Size is stated for part of the rows, as once, few or many counts, or as a class when the clone is expanded.

few,TRBV19,TRBD2,TRBJ2-1,TGTGCCACCCGCCTAGCGGGTAGTTACAATGAGCAGTTCTTC,CATRLAGSYNEQFF
NA,TRBV5-8,NA,TRBJ2-5,TGTGCCAGCAGCTTGGCGCAGCAAGAGACCCAGTACTTC,CASSLAQQETQYF
NA,TRBV7-3,NA,TRBJ2-7,TGTGCCAGCAGCCACAGGGACGGCTACGAGCAGTACTTC,CASSHRDGYEQYF
once,TRBV28,TRBD2,TRBJ2-7,TGTGCCAGCAGTTTAAGGGGAGGGCGGGTCTACGAGCAGTACTTC,CASSLRGGRVYEQYF
NA,TRBV29-1,NA,TRBJ2-5,TGCAGCGTTGAAGAGGGGACGTTGTACCAAGAGACCCAGTACTTC,CSVEEGTLYQETQYF
NA,TRBV19,TRBD2,TRBJ2-7,TGTGCCAGTAGTACCGGACTAGCTGAGCAGTACTTC,CASSTGLAEQYF
NA,TRBV15,TRBD2,TRBJ2-1,TGTGCCACCAGCAGGAGGCGGGAGGGTGGCAATGAGCAGTTCTTC,CATSRRREGGNEQFF
once,TRBV6-1,TRBD1,TRBJ2-7,TGTGCCAGCAGTGAAGGGACAGGGGGTCGAGGATACGAGCAGTACTTC,CASSEGTGGRGYEQYF
NA,TRBV30,NA,TRBJ1-5,TGTGCCTGGAGTGTCTGGGAATCGGGCCAGCCCCAGCATTTT,CAWSVWESGQPQHF
NA,TRBV27,NA,TRBJ2-3,TGTGCCAGCAGCCCGGACAGCTTAATGTCTAGCACAGATACGCAGTATTTT,CASSPDSLMSSTDTQYF
NA,TRBV7-6,NA,TRBJ1-2,TGTGCCAGCAGCCCATCGACAGGCTATGGCTACACCTTC,CASSPSTGYGYTF
NA,TRBV11-2,NA,TRBJ1-5,TGTGCCAGCAGCTTAGATGGGTCCGGGCTACGCAATCAGCCCCAGCATTTT,CASSLDGSGLRNQPQHF